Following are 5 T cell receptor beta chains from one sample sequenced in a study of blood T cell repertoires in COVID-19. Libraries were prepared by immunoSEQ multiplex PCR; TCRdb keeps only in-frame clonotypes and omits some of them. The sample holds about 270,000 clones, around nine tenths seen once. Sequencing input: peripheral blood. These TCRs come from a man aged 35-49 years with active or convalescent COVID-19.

The CDR3 sequence: CASSPRGTEAFF. The CDR3 bases are TGTGCCAGCAGTCCCCGGGGGACTGAAGCTTTCTTT. The chain has TRBV27 and TRBJ1-1, with TRBD1 as a possible D gene (5 bases). The CDR3 loop spans 12 amino acids. CDR1 MNHEY and CDR2 SMNVEV come from the germline V gene (reference sequence). The V end was cut by 5 bases, the J end by 5 bases, with 9 bases between.

CDR3 nucleotide sequence: TGTGCCAGTTCCACCTACAGGGGAACGGACGAGCAGTACTTC. Residues: CASSTYRGTDEQYF. The rearrangement links TRBV27 to TRBJ2-7; 7 positions agree with TRBD1. The CDR3 spans 14 residues. The J segment lost 5 bases and the V segment lost 9 bases, leaving 13 bases of the junction unmatched. The V gene's germline CDR1 is MNHEY and CDR2 SMNVEV (reference sequence).

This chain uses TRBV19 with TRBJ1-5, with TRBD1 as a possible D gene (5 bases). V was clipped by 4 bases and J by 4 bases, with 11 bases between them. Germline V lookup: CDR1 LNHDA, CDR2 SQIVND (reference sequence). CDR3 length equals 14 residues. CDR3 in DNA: TGTGCCAGTAGTAAGGACGGGGGAAATCAGCCCCAGCATTTT. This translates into CASSKDGGNQPQHF.

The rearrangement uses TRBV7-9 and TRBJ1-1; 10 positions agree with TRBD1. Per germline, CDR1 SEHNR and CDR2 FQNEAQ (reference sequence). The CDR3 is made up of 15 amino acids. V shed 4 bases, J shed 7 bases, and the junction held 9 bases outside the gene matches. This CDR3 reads CASSSRTGGDNEAFF. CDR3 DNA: TGTGCCAGCAGCTCCCGGACAGGGGGGGATAATGAAGCTTTCTTT. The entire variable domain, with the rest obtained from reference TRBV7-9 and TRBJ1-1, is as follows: DTGVSQNPRHKITKRGQNVTFRCDPISEHNRLYWYRQTLGQGPEFLTYFQNEAQLEKSRLLSDRFSAERPKGSFSTLEIQRTEQGDSAMYLCASSSRTGGDNEAFFGQGTRLTVV.

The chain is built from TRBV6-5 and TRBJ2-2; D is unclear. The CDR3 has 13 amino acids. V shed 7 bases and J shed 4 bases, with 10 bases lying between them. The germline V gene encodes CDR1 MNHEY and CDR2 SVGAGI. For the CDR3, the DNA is TGTGCCAGCACCCCAAAATTCACCGGGGAGCTGTTTTTT. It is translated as CASTPKFTGELFF.